This passage covers 23 T cell receptor beta chains from one sample sequenced in a study of shared clonotypes between healthy human individuals. Using immunoSEQ multiplex PCR, the repertoire was profiled, and TCRdb retains in-frame clones only, with some absent. This sample has 2 million or so clones, with approximately 95% found just once. Sequenced sample: naive CD4+ T cells sorted from blood. Subset specified: CD45RA+ positively selected. These receptors were taken from a man younger than 30 in good health.

The CDR3 loop is CASSLQGANDEQYF. In DNA form, the CDR3 reads TGTGCCAGCAGCCTACAGGGGGCAAACGACGAGCAGTACTTC. The rearrangement uses TRBV2 and TRBJ2-7, with 9 nucleotides matching TRBD1. CDR1 is SNHLY and CDR2 is FYNNEI in the germline V gene. The V segment lost 6 bases and the J segment 5 bases; nucleotides outside the gene matches: 8. The CDR3 is made up of 14 amino acids.

V gene TRBV5-1 combines with J gene TRBJ1-6, with D uncertain. Trimming took 4 bases from V and 6 from J, leaving 14 bases between them. CDR3 length: 15 amino acids. CDR1 is SGHRS, CDR2 YFSETQ, per germline. The CDR3 here is CASSKEGFPNSPLHF. The CDR3, as DNA: TGCGCCAGCAGCAAGGAGGGTTTCCCTAATTCACCCCTCCACTTT.

This clone came up once. The chain links TRBV4-1 to TRBJ2-7; D uncertain. V lost 1 base to trimming and J lost 5 bases, with 12 bases between them. Germline assignment: CDR1 MGHRA and CDR2 YSYEKL. This CDR3 contains 14 residues. CDR3 DNA sequence: TGCGCCAGCAGCCAAGTCTGGGTCCAGAACGAGCAGTACTTC. Its translation: CASSQVWVQNEQYF.

V and J are TRBV29-1 and TRBJ2-7, with D perhaps matching TRBD1 (6 bases). The CDR3 totals 14 residues. The V and J ends lost 6 bases and 0 bases respectively, with 15 bases between them. Germline values: CDR1 SQVTM, CDR2 ANQGSEA. CDR3 protein: CSVYRAESSYEQYF. The CDR3 bases are TGCAGCGTGTACAGGGCCGAGAGCTCCTACGAGCAGTACTTC.

The chain recombines TRBV2 with TRBJ2-2; perhaps TRBD1 as D (6 bases). This CDR3 is built from 15 residues. From germline, CDR1 is SNHLY and CDR2 FYNNEI. The germline V and J ends were trimmed by 5 bases and 5 bases, with 15 bases remaining between them. CDR3 protein: CASSRTDQGTGELFF. In nucleotides, the CDR3 is TGTGCCAGCAGTAGGACAGACCAGGGGACCGGGGAGCTGTTTTTT.

The chain couples TRBV5-1 to TRBJ2-4; tentative D call: TRBD2 (6 bases). CDR3 size: 16 residues. The germline V gene encodes CDR1 SGHRS and CDR2 YFSETQ. Trimming stripped 0 bases from V and 8 bases from J, with 18 bases between. DNA for the CDR3: TGCGCCAGCAGCTTGGCGGGGGTTGTACCGCAAGACATTCAGTACTTC. Its translation: CASSLAGVVPQDIQYF.

This chain connects TRBV30 to TRBJ1-1; no clear D gene. Trimming pared 3 bases from V and 4 bases from J, leaving 6 bases between. Germline values: CDR1 GTSNPN, CDR2 SVGIG (reference sequence). This CDR3 is built from 11 residues. CDR3 nucleotides: TGTGCCTGGAGCGAACCCACTGAAGCTTTCTTT. Protein sequence: CAWSEPTEAFF.

This clone was picked up a small number of times. This rearrangement joins TRBV18 to TRBJ1-1; the D is unclear. This CDR3 spans 15 amino acids. Germline V gene data show CDR1 as KGHSH and CDR2 as LQKENI. V lost 0 bases and J lost 5, with 13 bases in between. The CDR3 DNA follows: TGTGCCAGCTCACCACCAGCGGCCGGAGGTACTGAAGCTTTCTTT. Protein product: CASSPPAAGGTEAFF. Together with reference TRBV18 and TRBJ1-1, the CDR3 gives the full variable domain: NAGVMQNPRHLVRRRGQEARLRCSPMKGHSHVYWYRQLPEEGLKFMVYLQKENIIDESGMPKERFSAEFPKEGPSILRIQQVVRGDSAAYFCASSPPAAGGTEAFFGQGTRLTVV.

The V call is TRBV5-6, the J call TRBJ2-2; 7 nucleotides match TRBD2. Germline V gene data show CDR1 as SGHDT and CDR2 as YYEEEE. The CDR3 runs 15 residues. Germline trimming cut 2 bases from V and 6 bases from J; bases unmatched to any gene: 7. CDR3 nucleotides: TGTGCCAGCAGCTTACTGAGCGGGACCGCCGGGGAGCTGTTTTTT. Its translation is CASSLLSGTAGELFF.

This rearrangement joins TRBV30 to TRBJ1-4; D is uncertain. Germline CDR1 is GTSNPN and CDR2 is SVGIG (reference sequence). Between the trimmed V and J ends, which lost 4 bases and 8 bases, there was a span of 14 bases. The CDR3 consists of 13 residues. CDR3 residues: CAWNRVSGEKLFF. CDR3 nucleotides: TGTGCCTGGAACCGGGTCTCGGGCGAAAAACTGTTTTTT.

The J gene is TRBJ1-1, the V gene TRBV30, with D possibly being TRBD1 (6 bases). The CDR3 loop spans 13 amino acids. From germline, CDR1 is GTSNPN and CDR2 SVGIG (reference sequence). V was trimmed by 3 bases and J by 4 bases, leaving 12 bases between them. CDR3 coding DNA: TGTGCCTGGAGCTGGCAGGGGATCACTGAAGCTTTCTTT. Its protein is CAWSWQGITEAFF.

This chain links TRBV7-9 with TRBJ1-4; D not resolved. Between the trimmed V and J ends, which lost 5 bases and 11 bases, there was a span of 12 bases. The CDR3 runs 12 residues. CDR1 SEHNR and CDR2 FQNEAQ come from the germline V gene (reference sequence). For the CDR3, the DNA is TGTGCCAGCAGCCCCGGTGGAAGTAAACTGTTTTTT. It specifies CASSPGGSKLFF.

This chain uses TRBV18 with TRBJ1-3; TRBD1 agrees at 9 bases. Germline CDR1 reads KGHSH; CDR2 reads LQKENI. The CDR3 runs 15 residues. V was clipped by 2 bases and J by 8 bases; unmatched bases: 7. As DNA, the CDR3 is TGTGCCAGCTCACCAAAGGGGACAGGGATGGACACCATATATTTT. This gives the protein CASSPKGTGMDTIYF.

The chain couples TRBV19 to TRBJ2-5; 7 nucleotides agree with TRBD2. The CDR3 covers 14 residues. Germline loops: CDR1 LNHDA, CDR2 SQIVND (reference sequence). J was trimmed by 5 bases and V by 5 bases; bases with no gene match: 8. The CDR3 spells CASSARTSLETQYF. The CDR3 nucleotides are TGTGCCAGTAGTGCCCGGACTAGTCTGGAGACCCAGTACTTC.

The chain couples TRBV7-9 to TRBJ2-5; either TRBD1 or TRBD2 may supply D (5 bases each). The CDR3 spans 15 residues. Trimming left V 6 bases short and J 1 base short, with 15 bases between. The germline gives CDR1 SEHNR, CDR2 FQNEAQ (reference sequence). The CDR3 coding sequence is TGTGCCAGCAGATCCGGGACGCTTTTCCAAGAGACCCAGTACTTC. It translates to CASRSGTLFQETQYF.

On this clone: Being one base from a much bigger clone, this may be a read error. The chain is built from TRBV11-2 and TRBJ2-5, with D possibly TRBD2 on 6 matching bases. V lost 5 bases and J 3 bases, leaving 10 bases between the germline ends. The CDR3 is 13 amino acids. From germline, CDR1 is SGHAT and CDR2 FQNNGV. The CDR3 bases are TGTGCCAGCAGCCCCGGGGAGGAAGAGACCCAGTACTTC. Its protein is CASSPGEEETQYF. Full variable domain (outside the CDR3, taken from reference TRBV11-2 and TRBJ2-5): EAGVAQSPRYKIIEKRQSVAFWCNPISGHATLYWYQQILGQGPKLLIQFQNNGVVDDSQLPKDRFSAERLKGVDSTLKIQPAKLEDSAVYLCASSPGEEETQYFGPGTRLLVL.

Note on this clone: The same CDR3 can be traced to other DNA sequences in this sample. The chain couples TRBV11-2 to TRBJ1-1; D gene uncertain. The germline V and J ends were trimmed by 5 bases and 3 bases, with 4 bases remaining between them. Germline-derived CDR1 and CDR2 are SGHAT and FQNNGV. The CDR3 is 11 amino acids. As DNA, the CDR3 is TGTGCCAGCAGCCTGGACACTGAAGCTTTCTTT. The encoded protein is CASSLDTEAFF.

The rearrangement links TRBV6-1 to TRBJ1-2; D remains unclear. The germline V gene encodes CDR1 MNHNS and CDR2 SASEGT. V was cut by 1 base and J by 8 bases, with 11 bases left in between. The CDR3 spans 13 residues. As DNA, the CDR3 is TGTGCCAGCAGTGAAGAGAGGGAAGGGGGCTACACCTTC. Translating it yields CASSEEREGGYTF.

This clone occurred many times. The V and J genes are TRBV11-2 and TRBJ2-7; no clear D gene. Germline assignment: CDR1 SGHAT and CDR2 FQNNGV. Trimming left V 5 bases short and J 4 bases short, with 6 bases between. The CDR3 extends over 11 amino acids. DNA for the CDR3: TGTGCCAGCAGCACCTATTACGAGCAGTACTTC. It encodes CASSTYYEQYF.

This sequence joins TRBV14 and TRBJ2-7, with D possibly being TRBD2 (6 bases). The CDR3 consists of 17 residues. Germline-derived CDR1 and CDR2 are SGHDN and FVKESK. Trimming pared 3 bases from V and 0 bases from J, leaving 18 bases between. CDR3 in amino acids: CASSHLGPSEASYEQYF. Here the CDR3 DNA reads TGTGCCAGCAGCCACCTCGGCCCTAGCGAAGCCTCCTACGAGCAGTACTTC.

CDR3 sequence (DNA): TGTGCCAGCAGCCGAAGGGCGGGGAGCTCCTACAATGAGCAGTTCTTC. Translation: CASSRRAGSSYNEQFF. The J gene is TRBJ2-1, the V gene TRBV7-9; D possibly corresponds to TRBD2 (6 bases). Trimming cost V 5 bases and J 0 bases, with 14 bases left between them. This CDR3 is built from 16 residues. Germline V gene data show CDR1 as SEHNR and CDR2 as FQNEAQ (reference sequence).

This chain joins TRBV7-2 and TRBJ2-3; the match to TRBD2 covers 8 bases. The CDR3 has 14 amino acids. V shed 1 base and J 4 bases; nucleotides not matched to a gene: 1. Germline V gene lookup returns CDR1 SGHTA and CDR2 FQGNSA. CDR3 nucleotide sequence: TGTGCCAGCAGCTTAGACGGGAGGGCAGATACGCAGTATTTT. It specifies CASSLDGRADTQYF.

The chain is built from TRBV5-1 and TRBJ2-3; 7 nucleotides agree with TRBD1. Germline CDR1 is SGHRS and CDR2 is YFSETQ. The CDR3 runs 17 residues. Germline trimming cut 4 bases from V and 0 bases from J; bases unmatched to any gene: 11. This chain's CDR3 is CASSARTGPQSTDTQYF. The CDR3 nucleotides are TGCGCCAGCAGCGCACGGACAGGACCACAAAGCACAGATACGCAGTATTTT. The full variable domain, with the rest looked up from reference TRBV5-1 and TRBJ2-3, is KAGVTQTPRYLIKTRGQQVTLSCSPISGHRSVSWYQQTPGQGLQFLFEYFSETQRNKGNFPGRFSGRQFSNSRSEMNVSTLELGDSALYLCASSARTGPQSTDTQYFGPGTRLTVL.